The 14 T cell receptor beta chains presented below share a single source sample, sequenced in a study of blood T cell repertoires in COVID-19. This table comes from immunoSEQ multiplex PCR, and its TCRdb copy is limited to in-frame clones, with some not included. The sample lists approximately 310,000 clones, around 86% occurring once. Sequencing input: peripheral blood. All receptors derive from a middle-aged man with active or convalescent COVID-19.

The chain recombines TRBV9 with TRBJ2-5; 10 bases align to TRBD2. This CDR3 region has 17 residues. Germline CDR1 SGDLS, CDR2 YYNGEE. The V and J ends lost 3 bases and 5 bases, in that order; junction bases with no gene match: 13. DNA of the CDR3: TGTGCCAGCAGCGAAGGCGGGCTAGCGGGGGCCTCGGAGACCCAGTACTTC. This encodes CASSEGGLAGASETQYF.

The genes are TRBV19 and TRBJ1-1; the D is unclear. From germline, CDR1 is LNHDA and CDR2 SQIVND (reference sequence). Trimming took 11 bases from V and 0 from J, leaving 13 bases between them. CDR3 size: 13 residues. CDR3 DNA: TGTGCCTCGCAGGAGGGAGTGAACACTGAAGCTTTCTTT. Protein sequence: CASQEGVNTEAFF.

V and J are TRBV27 and TRBJ2-1; 12 nucleotides match TRBD2. The junction had 6 bases not matched to a gene; V was cut back by 4 bases and J by 8 bases. Germline values: CDR1 MNHEY, CDR2 SMNVEV (reference sequence). CDR3 length: 15 amino acids. This chain's CDR3 is CASSSRLAGVYEQFF. The CDR3 DNA sequence: TGTGCCAGCAGTTCCCGACTAGCGGGAGTTTATGAGCAGTTCTTC.

The chain recombines TRBV27 with TRBJ1-1, with a tentative D call TRBD1 (6 bases). This CDR3 has 15 amino acids. V lost 3 bases and J lost 4, with 15 bases in between. CDR1 and CDR2 (germline): MNHEY, SMNVEV (reference sequence). As DNA, the CDR3 is TGTGCCAGCAGTTTCTGGGCAGGGGAGGGCACTGAAGCTTTCTTT. Its translation is CASSFWAGEGTEAFF.

This chain joins TRBV5-1 and TRBJ2-3; 9 bases line up with TRBD2. V shed 0 bases, J shed 1 base, and the junction held 6 bases outside the gene matches. CDR3 length: 17 residues. Germline V gene sequence: CDR1 SGHRS, CDR2 YFSETQ. The CDR3 protein is CASSLARIAGGTDTQYF. The CDR3 nucleotides read TGCGCCAGCAGCTTGGCCAGAATAGCGGGAGGCACAGATACGCAGTATTTT.

The chain has TRBV7-7 and TRBJ2-3; a weak D match, TRBD2 (6 bases). V was cut by 10 bases and J by 3 bases, with 14 bases left in between. In germline, CDR1 is SSHAT, CDR2 FNYEAQ (reference sequence). CDR3 length: 13 amino acids. The CDR3 sequence: CATGGGRTDTQYF. The CDR3 DNA reads TGTGCCACCGGTGGAGGGAGGACAGATACGCAGTATTTT.

This clone has a single count. The chain has TRBV6-2 or TRBV6-3 and TRBJ2-3; 11 bases are shared with TRBD1. Germline V gene sequence: CDR1 MNHEY, CDR2 SVGEGT. The CDR3 runs 18 residues. V shed 2 bases and J 5 bases; nucleotides not matched to a gene: 12. The CDR3 sequence is CASSYNIMRTGGRDTQYF. The CDR3 nucleotides read TGTGCCAGCAGTTACAATATAATGCGGACAGGGGGCAGAGATACGCAGTATTTT.

V is TRBV29-1 and J is TRBJ2-7, with D possibly TRBD1 on 7 matching bases. Deletions cut 6 bases from V and 1 base from J, with 13 bases between. The CDR3 extends over 13 amino acids. The germline CDR1 and CDR2 sequences are SQVTM and ANQGSEA. In DNA, the CDR3 is TGCAGCGTGGCAGGGGGGCGATCCTACGAGCAGTACTTC. Protein sequence: CSVAGGRSYEQYF.

The gene calls are TRBV12-3 or TRBV12-4 and TRBJ1-5; D gene unclear. The V end lost 4 bases, the J end lost 5 bases, and 9 bases lay between the germline ends. The CDR3 is 13 residues long. The CDR3 region is CASSSTSDQPQHF. DNA for the CDR3: TGTGCCAGCAGTTCAACCAGTGATCAGCCCCAGCATTTT.

V usage is TRBV24-1 and J usage is TRBJ2-1; 8 positions match TRBD2. The V gene end was trimmed by 5 bases and the J gene end by 3 bases; junction bases not matched to a gene: 5. The germline V gene has CDR1 KGHDR and CDR2 SFDVKD. The CDR3 is 15 residues long. The CDR3 DNA sequence: TGTGCCACCAGTGTTGTGGCGGGGGGCTACAATGAGCAGTTCTTC. This codes for CATSVVAGGYNEQFF.

The rearrangement joins TRBV7-2 to TRBJ1-2; weak D call: TRBD1 (6 bases). The V gene's germline CDR1 is SGHTA and CDR2 FQGNSA. This CDR3 has 14 amino acids. With 8 bases removed from V and 4 bases from J, the gap between germline ends came to 17 bases. CDR3 DNA sequence: TGTGCCAGCGCCTCGGACAGTGTACGCTATGGCTACACCTTC. The encoded protein is CASASDSVRYGYTF.

V and J are TRBV5-1 and TRBJ2-7; 11 positions match TRBD2. The CDR3 runs to 16 residues. Looked up from germline, CDR1 is SGHRS and CDR2 is YFSETQ. With V trimmed by 5 bases and J by 2 bases, 9 bases remained unmatched. The CDR3 loop reads CASRKGLAGQTYEQYF. CDR3 sequence (DNA): TGCGCCAGCAGAAAAGGACTAGCGGGTCAAACCTACGAGCAGTACTTC.

The chain carries TRBV7-2 and TRBJ2-3; TRBD2 matches at 7 bases. Germline values: CDR1 SGHTA, CDR2 FQGNSA. The CDR3 consists of 13 residues. V was clipped by 6 bases and J by 6 bases; unmatched bases: 6. CDR3 nucleotides: TGTGCCAGCAGAATGATTAGCGGGGATACGCAGTATTTT. It encodes CASRMISGDTQYF.

The rearrangement joins TRBV10-3 to TRBJ2-2, with 8 nucleotides matching TRBD1. This CDR3 comprises 19 residues. The germline gives CDR1 ENHRY, CDR2 SYGVKD. The junction had 20 bases not matched to a gene; V was cut back by 10 bases and J by 1 base. In nucleotides, the CDR3 is TGTGCCACAGGGGGCCATGACGGAAGCGGAAACAAGAACACCGGGGAGCTGTTTTTT. This encodes CATGGHDGSGNKNTGELFF.